Presented here are 10 T cell receptor beta chains from one specimen sequenced in a study of cytomegalovirus exposure and HLA in healthy donors. The PCR made use of 60 Vbeta and 13 Jbeta primers. Produced via immunoSEQ multiplex PCR; TCRdb's table is partial and in-frame only. The sample has about 200,000 clones, approximately 79% seen once; the top ten hold 1.5% to 2%. The specimen sequenced was PBMCs. The receptor source for this set is a male donor in good health and CMV-seronegative.

V is TRBV6-5 and J is TRBJ2-5; 10 bases match TRBD2. Germline V gene lookup returns CDR1 MNHEY and CDR2 SVGAGI. CDR3 length equals 15 residues. V shed 5 bases and J 5 bases; nucleotides not matched to a gene: 8. Here the CDR3 reads CASSQREGLPETQYF. CDR3 in DNA: TGTGCCAGCAGTCAGCGGGAGGGCCTCCCCGAGACCCAGTACTTC.

V is TRBV18 and J is TRBJ2-7; TRBD2 matches 9 bases. V lost 1 base and J lost 0; bases outside the gene matches: 13. The CDR3 contains 19 residues. Germline loops: CDR1 KGHSH, CDR2 LQKENI. The chain's CDR3 is CASSPLAASGTRISYEQYF. CDR3 DNA sequence: TGTGCCAGCTCACCACTGGCGGCTAGCGGGACCCGCATCTCCTACGAGCAGTACTTC.

V gene TRBV2 combines with J gene TRBJ2-2; D might be TRBD1 (6 bases). Germline V gene lookup returns CDR1 SNHLY and CDR2 FYNNEI. The CDR3 length is 14 residues. The germline V and J ends were trimmed by 7 bases and 0 bases, with 9 bases remaining between them. The CDR3 region is CASMGTSNTGELFF. For the CDR3, the DNA is TGTGCCAGCATGGGGACATCGAACACCGGGGAGCTGTTTTTT.

The chain combines TRBV6-5 with TRBJ2-7, with 7 bases that match TRBD1. In germline, CDR1 is MNHEY, CDR2 SVGAGI. The junction had 6 bases not matched to a gene; V was cut back by 0 bases and J by 1 base. This CDR3 has 16 amino acids. The CDR3 nucleotides are TGTGCCAGCAGTTACTCGACGGGACAGAGGTCCTACGAGCAGTACTTC. The encoded protein is CASSYSTGQRSYEQYF.

The chain links TRBV27 to TRBJ1-2, with 12 bases lining up with TRBD1. Germline CDR1 reads MNHEY; CDR2 reads SMNVEV (reference sequence). CDR3 length: 13 amino acids. V trimming: 2 bases; J trimming: 11 bases; junction bases outside the gene matches: 3. CDR3 DNA: TGTGCCAGCAGTTTAAGGGGACAGGGGGCGTACACCTTC. Translated: CASSLRGQGAYTF.

This chain joins TRBV10-3 and TRBJ2-7; unclear D gene. Germline loops: CDR1 ENHRY, CDR2 SYGVKD. The V end lost 4 bases, the J end lost 0 bases, and 7 bases lay between the germline ends. CDR3 size: 13 residues. The CDR3 sequence is CAISVGSSYEQYF. Written as DNA, the CDR3 is TGTGCCATCAGTGTCGGTAGCTCCTACGAGCAGTACTTC.

The J gene is TRBJ1-6, the V gene TRBV2, with D possibly being TRBD1 (6 bases). V dropped 7 bases and J dropped 7 bases, with 14 bases sitting between them. This CDR3 is built from 14 residues. Germline-derived CDR1 and CDR2 are SNHLY and FYNNEI. The CDR3 bases are TGTGCCAGCATCGGGGCGGGGGGCAATTCACCCCTCCACTTT. It specifies CASIGAGGNSPLHF.

The rearrangement joins TRBV6-5 to TRBJ2-1; 9 nucleotides match TRBD1. CDR3 length equals 14 residues. The V gene end was trimmed by 6 bases and the J gene end by 5 bases; junction bases not matched to a gene: 5. In germline, CDR1 is MNHEY, CDR2 SVGAGI. The CDR3 loop is CASSPGQGNNEQFF. The CDR3 bases are TGTGCCAGCAGCCCGGGACAGGGTAACAATGAGCAGTTCTTC.

This clone was observed a few times. V is TRBV5-8 and J is TRBJ2-3, with 7 bases that match TRBD2. The ends lost 4 bases at V and 1 base at J; junction bases unmatched: 0. Per germline, CDR1 SGHTS and CDR2 YDEGEE. The CDR3 loop spans 13 amino acids. CDR3 sequence: CASSRGGTDTQYF. The CDR3 DNA follows: TGTGCCAGCAGCCGGGGGGGCACAGATACGCAGTATTTT.

The chain carries TRBV5-1 and TRBJ2-7; 14 bases agree with TRBD2. Germline trimming cut 4 bases from V and 2 bases from J; bases unmatched to any gene: 2. CDR1 SGHRS and CDR2 YFSETQ come from the germline V gene. The CDR3 is 15 amino acids. The CDR3 DNA reads TGCGCCAGCAGCGAGGGACTAGCGGGGGCCTACGAGCAGTACTTC. Translated: CASSEGLAGAYEQYF.